Below, 8 T cell receptor beta chains from the same sample are listed, as sequenced in a study of T cell responses to AZD1222 COVID-19 vaccine. Assay used: immunoSEQ multiplex PCR; TCRdb lists only in-frame clones, some missing. This table holds 130,000 to 150,000 clones, 90% to 95% found once. The starting material was peripheral blood, obtained after recovery from COVID-19. These receptors came from an adult who had recovered from COVID-19.

The genes are TRBV27 and TRBJ2-2; D uncertain. The V gene lost 7 bases and the J gene lost 6 bases, with 15 bases spanning the gap. The germline V gene has CDR1 MNHEY and CDR2 SMNVEV (reference sequence). There are 14 residues in the CDR3. This CDR3 reads CASIVEGSSGELFF. The CDR3 coding sequence is TGTGCCAGCATCGTTGAAGGTAGCTCCGGGGAGCTGTTTTTT.

The rearrangement links TRBV4-1 to TRBJ1-5, with a possible D match to TRBD1 (6 bases). CDR3 length: 14 residues. CDR1 and CDR2 from the germline V gene are MGHRA and YSYEKL. Trimming cost V 1 base and J 9 bases, with 13 bases left between them. The CDR3 reads CASSQGSGDGPQHF. The CDR3 DNA reads as TGCGCCAGCAGCCAAGGGTCAGGGGACGGGCCCCAGCATTTT.

The chain uses TRBV24-1 and TRBJ1-3; no definite D call. CDR1 KGHDR and CDR2 SFDVKD come from the germline V gene. This CDR3 is 14 amino acids long. Trimming took 4 bases from V and 0 from J, leaving 6 bases between them. This CDR3 reads CATSEPDSGNTIYF. CDR3 nucleotides: TGTGCCACCAGTGAACCCGACTCTGGAAACACCATATATTTT.

The chain has TRBV7-9 and TRBJ2-7; 11 bases are a match to TRBD1. J lost 5 bases, V lost 0 bases, and 6 bases had no gene match. Germline V lookup: CDR1 SEHNR, CDR2 FQNEAQ (reference sequence). The CDR3 has 16 amino acids. CDR3 in amino acids: CASSLAADRGLDEQYF. The CDR3 DNA follows: TGTGCCAGCAGCTTAGCAGCGGACAGGGGGCTCGACGAGCAGTACTTC. The whole variable domain, remainder taken from reference TRBV7-9 and TRBJ2-7, is DTGVSQNPRHKITKRGQNVTFRCDPISEHNRLYWYRQTLGQGPEFLTYFQNEAQLEKSRLLSDRFSAERPKGSFSTLEIQRTEQGDSAMYLCASSLAADRGLDEQYFGPGTRLTVT.

This chain links TRBV9 with TRBJ1-1; a possible D gene is TRBD1 (6 bases). V lost 4 bases to trimming and J lost 0 bases, with 13 bases between them. CDR3 size: 15 residues. Germline assignment: CDR1 SGDLS and CDR2 YYNGEE. For the CDR3, the DNA is TGTGCCAGCAGCCTAGCGACAGGAATGAACACTGAAGCTTTCTTT. Encoded protein: CASSLATGMNTEAFF.

The rearrangement joins TRBV6-5 to TRBJ2-3; 10 bases are a match to TRBD1. CDR1 is MNHEY and CDR2 is SVGAGI in the germline V gene. This CDR3 spans 16 amino acids. The V segment lost 3 bases and the J segment 3 bases; nucleotides outside the gene matches: 6. CDR3 loop: CASSYSGQGLTDTQYF. The CDR3 DNA is TGTGCCAGCAGTTATTCGGGACAGGGGCTTACAGATACGCAGTATTTT.

The chain combines TRBV28 with TRBJ2-5, with 10 bases identical to TRBD1. With V trimmed by 7 bases and J by 14 bases, 10 bases remained unmatched. There are 12 residues in the CDR3. Germline V gives CDR1 MDHEN, CDR2 SYDVKM. CDR3 protein: CASTPTGGQPYF. The CDR3, as DNA: TGTGCCAGCACCCCGACAGGGGGCCAACCTTACTTC.

The chain has TRBV28 and TRBJ2-3; perhaps TRBD2 as D (6 bases). The V end lost 3 bases, the J end lost 2 bases, and 15 bases lay between the germline ends. The CDR3 contains 16 residues. Germline loops: CDR1 MDHEN, CDR2 SYDVKM. In nucleotides, the CDR3 is TGTGCCAGCAGTTTTCTTTCGGGACTCGACACAGATACGCAGTATTTT. Translation gives CASSFLSGLDTDTQYF.